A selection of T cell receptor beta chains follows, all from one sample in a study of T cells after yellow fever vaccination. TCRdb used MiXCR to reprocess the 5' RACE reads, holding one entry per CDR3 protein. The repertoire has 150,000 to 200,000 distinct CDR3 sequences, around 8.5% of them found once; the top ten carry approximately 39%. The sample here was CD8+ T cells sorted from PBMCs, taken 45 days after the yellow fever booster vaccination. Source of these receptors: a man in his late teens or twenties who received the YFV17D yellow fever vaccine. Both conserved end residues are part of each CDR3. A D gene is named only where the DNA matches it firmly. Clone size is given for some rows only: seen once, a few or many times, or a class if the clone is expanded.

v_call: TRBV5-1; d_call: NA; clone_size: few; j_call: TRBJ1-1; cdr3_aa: CASSPNGATEAFF; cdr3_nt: TGCGCCAGCAGCCCCAACGGGGCCACTGAAGCTTTCTTT
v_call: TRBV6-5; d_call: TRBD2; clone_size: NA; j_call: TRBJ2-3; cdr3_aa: CASSSSTSGTDTQYF; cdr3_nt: TGTGCCAGCAGCTCGTCGACTAGCGGCACAGATACGCAGTATTTT
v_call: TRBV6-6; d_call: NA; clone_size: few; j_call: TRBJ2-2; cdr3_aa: CASSYSTRPPHTGELFF; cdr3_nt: TGTGCCAGCAGTTACTCGACCCGACCACCTCACACCGGGGAGCTGTTTTTT
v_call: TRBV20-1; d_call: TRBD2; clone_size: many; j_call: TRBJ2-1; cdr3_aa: CSARDGLANEQFF; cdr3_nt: TGCAGTGCTAGAGATGGACTAGCTAATGAGCAGTTCTTC
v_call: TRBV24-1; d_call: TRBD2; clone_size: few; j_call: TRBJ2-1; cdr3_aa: CATSDSGASYNEQFF; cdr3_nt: TGTGCCACCAGTGATAGCGGGGCCTCCTACAATGAGCAGTTCTTC
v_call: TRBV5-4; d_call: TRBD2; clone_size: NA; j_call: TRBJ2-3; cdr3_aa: CASSHLDGGANTDTQYF; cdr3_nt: TGTGCCAGCAGCCACCTTGACGGGGGGGCCAATACAGATACGCAGTATTTT
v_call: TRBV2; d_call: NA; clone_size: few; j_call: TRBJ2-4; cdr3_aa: CASSESEGKNIQYF; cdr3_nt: TGTGCCAGCAGTGAGAGTGAGGGAAAAAACATTCAGTACTTC
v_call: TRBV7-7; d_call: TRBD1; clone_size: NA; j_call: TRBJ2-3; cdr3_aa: CASSGGTGRDRDTQYF; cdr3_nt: TGTGCCAGCAGCGGAGGGACAGGTCGGGATAGAGATACGCAGTATTTT
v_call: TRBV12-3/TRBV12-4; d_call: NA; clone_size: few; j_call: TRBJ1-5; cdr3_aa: CASSPESYSNQPQHF; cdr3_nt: TGTGCCAGCAGCCCAGAGAGTTATAGCAATCAGCCCCAGCATTTT
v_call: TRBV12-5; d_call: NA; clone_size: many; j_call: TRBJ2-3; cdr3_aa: CASGSSDTQYF; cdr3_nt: TGTGCTAGTGGTTCATCAGACACGCAGTATTTT
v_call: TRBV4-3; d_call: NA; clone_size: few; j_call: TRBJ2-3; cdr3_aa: CASSQEAEATYTQYF; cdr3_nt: TGCGCCAGCAGCCAAGAGGCTGAGGCTACCTATACGCAGTATTTT
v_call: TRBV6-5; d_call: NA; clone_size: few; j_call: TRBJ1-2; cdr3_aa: CASSYGRGKDYGYTF; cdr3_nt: TGTGCCAGCAGTTATGGGCGGGGTAAGGACTATGGCTACACCTTC
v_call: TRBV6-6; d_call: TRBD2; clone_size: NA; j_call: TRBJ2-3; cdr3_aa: CASSGGVGDTQYF; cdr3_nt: TGTGCCAGCAGCGGGGGGGTAGGAGATACGCAGTATTTT
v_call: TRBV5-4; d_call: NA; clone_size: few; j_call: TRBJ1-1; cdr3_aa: CASSPAEDTEAFF; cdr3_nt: TGTGCCAGCAGCCCCGCGGAGGACACTGAAGCTTTCTTT
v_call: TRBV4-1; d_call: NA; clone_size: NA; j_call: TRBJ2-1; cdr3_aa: CASSSRPGDSSYNEQFF; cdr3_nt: TGCGCCAGCAGCTCTCGACCGGGGGATAGCTCCTACAATGAGCAGTTCTTC
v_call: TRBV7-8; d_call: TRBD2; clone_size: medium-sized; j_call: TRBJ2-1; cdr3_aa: CASSFGTSVLISQFF; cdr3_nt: TGTGCCAGCAGCTTCGGGACTAGCGTCTTGATCTCCCAGTTCTTC
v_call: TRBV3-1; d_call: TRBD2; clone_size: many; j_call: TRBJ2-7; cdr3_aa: CASSRRLAGEIYEQYF; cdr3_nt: TGTGCCAGCAGCCGTAGACTAGCGGGGGAAATCTACGAGCAGTACTTC
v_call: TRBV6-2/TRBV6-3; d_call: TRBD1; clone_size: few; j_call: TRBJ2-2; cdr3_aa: CASSYPPGGGNTGELFF; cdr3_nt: TGTGCCAGCAGTTACCCCCCAGGGGGCGGGAACACCGGGGAGCTGTTTTTT
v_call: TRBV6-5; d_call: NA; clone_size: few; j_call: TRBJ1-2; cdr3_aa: CASSSDPYSGYTF; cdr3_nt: TGTGCCAGCAGTTCGGATCCCTACAGTGGCTACACCTTC
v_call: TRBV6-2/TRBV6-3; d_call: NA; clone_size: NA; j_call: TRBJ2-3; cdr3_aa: CASSRPGGTDTQYF; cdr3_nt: TGTGCCAGCAGCCGGCCGGGGGGCACAGATACGCAGTATTTT
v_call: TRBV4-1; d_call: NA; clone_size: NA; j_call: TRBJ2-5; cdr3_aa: CASSQGVTQETQYF; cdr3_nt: TGCGCCAGCAGCCAAGGAGTAACTCAAGAGACCCAGTACTTC
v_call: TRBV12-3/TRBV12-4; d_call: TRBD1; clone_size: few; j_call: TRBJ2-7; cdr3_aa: CASSLVGRGTYEQYF; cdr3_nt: TGTGCCAGCAGTTTAGTTGGCAGGGGGACCTACGAGCAGTACTTC
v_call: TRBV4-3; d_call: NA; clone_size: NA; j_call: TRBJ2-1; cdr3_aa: CASSQDWQGNYNEQFF; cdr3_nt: TGCGCCAGCAGCCAAGATTGGCAGGGAAACTACAATGAGCAGTTCTTC
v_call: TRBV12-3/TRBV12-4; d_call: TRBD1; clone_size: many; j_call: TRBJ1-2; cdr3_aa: CASSRTGGYYGYTF; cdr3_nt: TGTGCCAGCAGCCGGACAGGGGGTTACTATGGCTACACCTTC
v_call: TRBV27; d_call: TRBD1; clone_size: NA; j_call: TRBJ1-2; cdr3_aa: CASSLSDRGGYTF; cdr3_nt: TGTGCCAGCAGTTTATCGGACAGGGGAGGCTACACCTTC
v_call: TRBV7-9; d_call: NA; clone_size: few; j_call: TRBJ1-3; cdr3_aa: CASSLISGILGNTIYF; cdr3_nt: TGTGCCAGCAGCTTAATTTCAGGGATACTCGGAAACACCATATATTTT
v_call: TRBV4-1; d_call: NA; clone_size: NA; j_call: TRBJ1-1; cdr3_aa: CASSYEEASTEAFF; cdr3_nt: TGCGCCAGCAGCTATGAGGAAGCGAGCACTGAAGCTTTCTTT
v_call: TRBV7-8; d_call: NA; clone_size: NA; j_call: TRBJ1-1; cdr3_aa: CASSLFQGRGNTEAFF; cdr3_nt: TGTGCCAGCAGCTTATTCCAGGGAAGGGGGAACACTGAAGCTTTCTTT
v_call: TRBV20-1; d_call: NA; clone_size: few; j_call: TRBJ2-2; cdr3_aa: CSAQRGEIGELFF; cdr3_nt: TGCAGTGCCCAACGGGGAGAGATCGGGGAGCTGTTTTTT
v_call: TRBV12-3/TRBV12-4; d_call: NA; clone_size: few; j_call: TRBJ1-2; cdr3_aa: CASSLQGFDYGYTF; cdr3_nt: TGTGCCAGCAGTTTACAGGGTTTTGACTATGGCTACACCTTC
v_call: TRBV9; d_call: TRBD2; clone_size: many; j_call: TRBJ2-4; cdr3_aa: CASSVGSSGGRDIQYF; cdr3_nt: TGTGCCAGCAGCGTAGGTTCAAGCGGGGGTAGGGACATTCAGTACTTC
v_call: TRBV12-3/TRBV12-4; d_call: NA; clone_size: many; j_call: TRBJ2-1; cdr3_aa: CASSLGAGNGQFF; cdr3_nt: TGTGCCAGCAGTTTAGGGGCAGGGAATGGGCAGTTCTTC
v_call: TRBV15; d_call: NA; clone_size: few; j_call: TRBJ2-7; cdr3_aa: CATSGGGEQYF; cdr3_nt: TGTGCCACCAGCGGAGGGGGCGAGCAGTACTTC
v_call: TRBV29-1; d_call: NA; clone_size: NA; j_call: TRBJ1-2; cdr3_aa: CSVGADTNYGYTF; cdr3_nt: TGCAGCGTTGGCGCTGATACTAACTATGGCTACACCTTC
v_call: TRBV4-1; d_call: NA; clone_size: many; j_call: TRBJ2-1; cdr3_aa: CASSQARGNEQFF; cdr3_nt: TGCGCCAGCAGCCAAGCCAGGGGCAATGAGCAGTTCTTC
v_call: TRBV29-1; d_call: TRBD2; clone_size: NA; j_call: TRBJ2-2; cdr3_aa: CSVEDFRDRAGDTGELFF; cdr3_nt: TGCAGCGTTGAAGATTTTCGGGATCGTGCGGGGGATACCGGGGAGCTGTTTTTT
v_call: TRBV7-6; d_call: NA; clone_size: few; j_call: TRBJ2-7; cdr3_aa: CASSSSQLENEQYF; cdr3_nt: TGTGCCAGCAGCTCCTCCCAGCTTGAAAACGAGCAGTACTTC
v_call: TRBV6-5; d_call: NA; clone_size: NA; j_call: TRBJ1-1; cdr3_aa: CASSYGQNAEAFF; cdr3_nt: TGTGCCAGCAGTTACGGACAGAATGCTGAAGCTTTCTTT
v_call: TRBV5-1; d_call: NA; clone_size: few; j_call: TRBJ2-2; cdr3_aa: CASSLLDGLNTGELFF; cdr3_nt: TGCGCCAGCAGTTTATTGGACGGGCTGAACACCGGGGAGCTGTTTTTT
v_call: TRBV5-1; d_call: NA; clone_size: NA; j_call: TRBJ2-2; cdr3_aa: CASSSAPGYDTGELFF; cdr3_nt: TGCGCCAGCAGCTCAGCGCCAGGTTATGACACCGGGGAGCTGTTTTTT
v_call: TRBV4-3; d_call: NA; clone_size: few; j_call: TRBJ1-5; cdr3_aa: CASSQDLVNQPQHF; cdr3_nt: TGCGCCAGCAGCCAAGATCTGGTCAATCAGCCCCAGCATTTT
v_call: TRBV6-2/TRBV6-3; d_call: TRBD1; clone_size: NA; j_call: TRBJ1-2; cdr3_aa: CASSEIRGPKDGYTF; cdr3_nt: TGTGCCAGCAGTGAAATAAGGGGGCCAAAGGATGGCTACACCTTC
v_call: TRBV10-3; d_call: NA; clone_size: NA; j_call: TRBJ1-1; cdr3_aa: CAINTGANTEAFF; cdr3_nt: TGTGCCATCAACACGGGGGCGAACACTGAAGCTTTCTTT
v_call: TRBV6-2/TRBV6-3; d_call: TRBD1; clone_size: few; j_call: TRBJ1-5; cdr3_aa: CASNRGGNQPQHF; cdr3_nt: TGTGCCAGCAACAGGGGCGGGAATCAGCCCCAGCATTTT
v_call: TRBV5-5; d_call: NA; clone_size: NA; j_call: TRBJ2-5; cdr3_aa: CASRPQGGGETQYF; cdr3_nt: TGTGCCAGCAGACCCCAGGGAGGTGGGGAGACCCAGTACTTC
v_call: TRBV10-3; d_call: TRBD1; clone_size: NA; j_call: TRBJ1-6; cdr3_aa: CAISESRQGSSPLHF; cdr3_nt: TGTGCCATCAGTGAGTCCCGACAGGGGTCTTCACCCCTCCACTTT
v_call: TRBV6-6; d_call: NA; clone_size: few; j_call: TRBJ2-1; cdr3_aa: CATKRAGVVNNEQFF; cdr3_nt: TGTGCCACCAAAAGGGCAGGGGTAGTTAACAATGAGCAGTTCTTC
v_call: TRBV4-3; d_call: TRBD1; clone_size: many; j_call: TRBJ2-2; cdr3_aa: CASSRRDSQNTGELFF; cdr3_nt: TGCGCCAGCAGCCGACGGGACAGTCAAAACACCGGGGAGCTGTTTTTT
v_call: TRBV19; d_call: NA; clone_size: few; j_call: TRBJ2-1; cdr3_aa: CASSILRGQINEQFF; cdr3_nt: TGTGCCAGTAGTATTCTTCGAGGACAGATCAATGAGCAGTTCTTC
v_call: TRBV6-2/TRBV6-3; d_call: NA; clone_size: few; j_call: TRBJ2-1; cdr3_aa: CASSSDGSSYNEQFF; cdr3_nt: TGTGCCAGCAGCTCGGACGGTAGCTCCTACAATGAGCAGTTCTTC
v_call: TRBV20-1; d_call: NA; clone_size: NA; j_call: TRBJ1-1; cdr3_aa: CSAPGVGRGTEAFF; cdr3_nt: TGCAGTGCCCCTGGGGTGGGGAGGGGCACTGAAGCTTTCTTT
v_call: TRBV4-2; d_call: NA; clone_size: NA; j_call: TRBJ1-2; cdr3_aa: CASSNWTGGDYGYTF; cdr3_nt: TGTGCCAGCAGCAATTGGACGGGAGGGGACTATGGCTACACCTTC
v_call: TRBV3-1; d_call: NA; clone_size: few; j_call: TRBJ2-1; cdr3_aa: CASSQSRVSEQFF; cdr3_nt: TGTGCCAGCAGCCAATCAAGGGTGTCCGAGCAGTTCTTC
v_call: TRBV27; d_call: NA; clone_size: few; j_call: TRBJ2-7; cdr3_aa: CASSLISSPYEQYF; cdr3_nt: TGTGCCAGCAGTTTAATCAGCAGTCCCTACGAGCAGTACTTC
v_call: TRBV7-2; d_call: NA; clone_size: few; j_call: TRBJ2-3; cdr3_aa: CASSTTNTDTQYF; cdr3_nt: TGTGCCAGCAGCACAACGAACACAGATACGCAGTATTTT
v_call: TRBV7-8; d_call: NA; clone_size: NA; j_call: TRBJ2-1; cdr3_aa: CASSFVYNEQFF; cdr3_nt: TGTGCCAGCAGCTTTGTCTACAATGAGCAGTTCTTC
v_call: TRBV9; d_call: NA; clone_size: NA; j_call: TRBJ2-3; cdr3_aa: CASSAGSTDTQYF; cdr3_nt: TGTGCCAGCAGCGCTGGCAGCACAGATACGCAGTATTTT
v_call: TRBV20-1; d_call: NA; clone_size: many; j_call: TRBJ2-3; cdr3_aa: CSAEPRGPDTQYF; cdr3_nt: TGCAGTGCAGAACCCCGGGGGCCAGATACGCAGTATTTT
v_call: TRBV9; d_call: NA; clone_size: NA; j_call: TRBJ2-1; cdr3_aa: CASSVYQNEQFF; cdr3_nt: TGTGCCAGCAGCGTGTACCAGAATGAGCAGTTCTTC